This entry lists 2 T cell receptor beta chains sequenced from one sample in a study of cytomegalovirus exposure and HLA in healthy donors. Vbeta (60) and Jbeta (13) primers were used in the PCR. TCRdb's table, derived via immunoSEQ multiplex PCR, lists solely in-frame clones and lacks some. This table holds more than 95,000 clones, 64% found once. The source material was PBMCs. All receptors derive from a man between 60 and 75 years old in good health and CMV-seronegative.

The J gene is TRBJ2-1, the V gene TRBV11-2, with a weak D call TRBD2 (6 bases). V was shortened by 4 bases and J by 7 bases, with 11 bases between the two germline ends. Germline CDR1 and CDR2: SGHAT and FQNNGV. The length of the CDR3 is 13 residues. The CDR3 loop reads CASSSLAENEQFF. The CDR3 DNA follows: TGTGCCAGCAGCTCATTAGCGGAAAATGAGCAGTTCTTC.

This sequence joins TRBV11-3 and TRBJ1-2, with 7 bases matching TRBD1. Trimming cost V 5 bases and J 7 bases; bases outside gene matches: 10. CDR3 size: 14 residues. The V gene's germline CDR1 is SGHNT and CDR2 YENEEA. This CDR3 reads CASSPYRQGGGYTF. CDR3 nucleotides: TGTGCCAGCAGCCCCTACCGACAGGGCGGTGGCTACACCTTC.